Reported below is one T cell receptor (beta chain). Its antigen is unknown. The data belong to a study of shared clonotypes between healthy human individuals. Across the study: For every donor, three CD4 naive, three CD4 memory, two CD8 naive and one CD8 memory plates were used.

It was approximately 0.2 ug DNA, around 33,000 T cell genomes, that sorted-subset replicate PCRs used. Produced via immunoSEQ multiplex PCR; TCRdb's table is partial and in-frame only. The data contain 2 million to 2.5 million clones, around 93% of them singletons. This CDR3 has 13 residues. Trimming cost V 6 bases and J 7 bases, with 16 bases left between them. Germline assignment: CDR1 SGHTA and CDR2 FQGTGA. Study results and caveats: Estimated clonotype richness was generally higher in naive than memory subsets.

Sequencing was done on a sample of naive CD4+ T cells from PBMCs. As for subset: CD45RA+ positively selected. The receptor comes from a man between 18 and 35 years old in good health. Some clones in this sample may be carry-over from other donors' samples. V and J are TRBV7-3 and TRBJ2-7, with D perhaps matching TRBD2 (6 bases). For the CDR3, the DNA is TGTGCCAGCAGTCTTAATTGGCGGGAAGAGCAGTACTTC. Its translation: CASSLNWREEQYF.